These T cell receptor beta chains were read from a single sample in a study of cytomegalovirus exposure and HLA in healthy donors. Sequencing used immunoSEQ multiplex PCR; TCRdb keeps in-frame clones, though not all of them. This sample yields approximately 100,000 clones, of which under 80% are seen a single time; under 5% belongs to the top ten. The source material was PBMCs. The receptors were gathered from a woman aged 45-65 years in good health and CMV-seropositive. The conserved cysteine and the conserved F or W are not part of the CDR3 here. The order of the fields is V gene, clone size, CDR3 protein. Rows may omit the clone size; those that give it use once, few, many or a size class.

>TRBV10-3|NA
AISTTSGGDGKTQY
>TRBV13|NA
ASSSIGGRMNTEAF
>TRBV7-9|NA
ASSSAGTGTHQPQH
>TRBV19|NA
ATRDRAYEQY
>TRBV5-1|NA
ASSLGGSGELF
>TRBV7-6|few
ASSSPGTSGRISYNEQF
>TRBV30|NA
AWSVGTVGSPLH
>TRBV9|NA
ASSVRTGQTYEQY
>TRBV6-1|once
ASSEAGGGIFLSYNEQF
>TRBV5-1|NA
ASSRRLAGSNTGELF
>TRBV6-6|NA
ASTLPTGENTEAF
>TRBV19|NA
ASSIPSRGSVNTEAF
>TRBV30|NA
AWSVQQETQY